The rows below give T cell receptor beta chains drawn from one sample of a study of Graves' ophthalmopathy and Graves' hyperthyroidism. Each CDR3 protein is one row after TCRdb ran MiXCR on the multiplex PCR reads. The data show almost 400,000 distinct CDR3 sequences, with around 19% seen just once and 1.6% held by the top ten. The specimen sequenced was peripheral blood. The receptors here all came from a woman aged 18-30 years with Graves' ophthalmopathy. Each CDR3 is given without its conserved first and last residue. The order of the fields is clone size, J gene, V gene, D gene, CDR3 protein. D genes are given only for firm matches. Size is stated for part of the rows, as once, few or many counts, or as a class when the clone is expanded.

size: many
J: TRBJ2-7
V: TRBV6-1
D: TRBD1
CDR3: ASSAYSGGEQY

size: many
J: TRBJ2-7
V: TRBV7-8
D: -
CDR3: ASSRSGNYEQY

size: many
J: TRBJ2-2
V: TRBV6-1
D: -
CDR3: ASRHTFANTGELF

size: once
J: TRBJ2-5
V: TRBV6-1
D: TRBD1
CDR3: ASTRDRQQETQY

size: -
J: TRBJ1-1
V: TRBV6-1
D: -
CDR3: ASSEGGRYTEAF

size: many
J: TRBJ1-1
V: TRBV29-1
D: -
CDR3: SGYSLRVGTEAF

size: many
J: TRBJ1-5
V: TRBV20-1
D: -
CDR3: SASIGSNQPQH

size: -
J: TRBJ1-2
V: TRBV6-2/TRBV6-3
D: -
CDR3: ASSYPTEST

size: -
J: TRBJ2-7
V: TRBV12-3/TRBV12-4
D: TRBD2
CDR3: ASASGRVYEQY

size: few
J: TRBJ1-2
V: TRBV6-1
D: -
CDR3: ASSDPGRYGYT

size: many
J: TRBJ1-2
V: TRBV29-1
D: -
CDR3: SVMGPRYGYT

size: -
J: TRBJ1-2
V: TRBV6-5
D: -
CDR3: ASSYSGGANYGYT

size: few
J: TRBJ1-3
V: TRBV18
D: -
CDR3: ASSPPSRGGGNTIY

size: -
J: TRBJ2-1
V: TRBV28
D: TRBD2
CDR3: ASSLLAGGYNEQF

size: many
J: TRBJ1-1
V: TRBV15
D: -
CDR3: ATSRDREGSTEAF